A single sample is the source of the 24 T cell receptor beta chains below, sequenced in a study of cytomegalovirus exposure and HLA in healthy donors. Primers: 60 Vbeta forward and 13 Jbeta reverse. Sequencing was performed with immunoSEQ multiplex PCR; in TCRdb, only in-frame clones are kept and a portion is missing. The table includes 110,000 to 150,000 clones, around 75% detected once. Input material: PBMCs. Every receptor here comes from a woman in her thirties in good health and CMV-seronegative.

V gene TRBV5-5 combines with J gene TRBJ1-1; TRBD1 is a possible D gene (6 bases). Germline loops: CDR1 SGHKS, CDR2 YYEKEE (reference sequence). Trimming pared 5 bases from V and 1 base from J, leaving 12 bases between. The CDR3 has 14 amino acids. CDR3 region: CASRNVQGNTEAFF. The CDR3 nucleotides are TGTGCCAGCAGAAATGTACAGGGGAACACTGAAGCTTTCTTT.

The chain is built from TRBV27 and TRBJ1-2, with a possible D match to TRBD1 (6 bases). CDR3 size: 15 residues. CDR1 and CDR2 (germline): MNHEY, SMNVEV (reference sequence). V lost 8 bases and J 4 bases, leaving 20 bases between the germline ends. The CDR3 here is CASGDNGGRFYGYTF. The CDR3 coding sequence is TGTGCCAGCGGCGACAACGGGGGGCGCTTCTATGGCTACACCTTC.

This clone has only a few counts. CDR3 nucleotide sequence: TGTGCCAGCAGCCCGTGGACCTGGACAGCAGGCGGAGAGACCCAGTACTTC. Protein product: CASSPWTWTAGGETQYF. This chain uses TRBV5-6 with TRBJ2-5, with D possibly TRBD1 on 6 matching bases. The ends were cut back, 4 bases at V and 4 bases at J, with 23 bases in the middle. This CDR3 region has 17 residues. Germline V gene data show CDR1 as SGHDT and CDR2 as YYEEEE.

V and J are TRBV7-8 and TRBJ1-6; TRBD1 matches 10 bases. Germline trimming cut 5 bases from V and 7 bases from J; bases unmatched to any gene: 11. The CDR3 runs 17 residues. Germline V lookup: CDR1 SGHVS, CDR2 FQNEAQ. The CDR3 region is CASSPTSLTGGNSPLHF. The CDR3, as DNA: TGTGCCAGCAGCCCGACCTCGCTGACAGGGGGCAATTCACCCCTCCACTTT.

This clone turned up a few times. The chain carries TRBV2 and TRBJ2-7; 7 positions agree with TRBD2. The CDR3 extends over 14 amino acids. J was trimmed by 6 bases and V by 8 bases; bases with no gene match: 13. Germline CDR1 is SNHLY and CDR2 is FYNNEI. The CDR3, as DNA: TGTGCCAGCTCCGGCGGGAGTTATGATAGCGAGCAGTACTTC. This encodes CASSGGSYDSEQYF.

In regard to this clone: Other DNA sequences from this sample encode an identical CDR3 as well. This sequence joins TRBV6-5 and TRBJ2-7; 8 nucleotides align to TRBD1. This CDR3 comprises 15 residues. From germline, CDR1 is MNHEY and CDR2 SVGAGI. V was clipped by 0 bases and J by 2 bases; unmatched bases: 3. The CDR3 DNA is TGTGCCAGCAGTTACTCGAAACAGGGGGCCTACGAGCAGTACTTC. Residues: CASSYSKQGAYEQYF.

V is TRBV5-1 and J is TRBJ1-1, with D tentatively TRBD1 (5 bases). The CDR3 sequence is 13 residues long. The germline V gene has CDR1 SGHRS and CDR2 YFSETQ. Deletions cut 2 bases from V and 6 bases from J, with 11 bases between. The CDR3 reads CASSLGREAEAFF. The CDR3 DNA reads as TGCGCCAGCAGCTTAGGCAGGGAGGCTGAAGCTTTCTTT. The whole variable domain, filled in from reference TRBV5-1 and TRBJ1-1, reads KAGVTQTPRYLIKTRGQQVTLSCSPISGHRSVSWYQQTPGQGLQFLFEYFSETQRNKGNFPGRFSGRQFSNSRSEMNVSTLELGDSALYLCASSLGREAEAFFGQGTRLTVV.

J is TRBJ2-3 and V is TRBV7-9; 8 bases match TRBD2. The CDR3 spans 16 residues. The V gene end was trimmed by 1 base and the J gene end by 6 bases; junction bases not matched to a gene: 9. In germline, CDR1 is SEHNR, CDR2 FQNEAQ (reference sequence). Written as DNA, the CDR3 is TGTGCCAGCAGCTTAGGAGCGGGGGAAACAGGGGATACGCAGTATTTT. Protein sequence: CASSLGAGETGDTQYF. Combining the CDR3 with reference TRBV7-9 and TRBJ2-3 gives the whole variable domain DTGVSQNPRHKITKRGQNVTFRCDPISEHNRLYWYRQTLGQGPEFLTYFQNEAQLEKSRLLSDRFSAERPKGSFSTLEIQRTEQGDSAMYLCASSLGAGETGDTQYFGPGTRLTVL.

This chain uses TRBV18 with TRBJ2-5; 10 bases fit TRBD2. This CDR3 is built from 18 residues. CDR1 is KGHSH, CDR2 LQKENI, per germline. Trimming cost V 1 base and J 5 bases; bases outside gene matches: 13. CDR3 sequence reads: CASSPLAGGATGLETQYF. DNA of the CDR3: TGTGCCAGCTCACCACTAGCGGGAGGTGCCACTGGGCTGGAGACCCAGTACTTC.

This clone occurred a few times. The rearrangement links TRBV10-3 to TRBJ2-5; 9 bases line up with TRBD1. CDR1 is ENHRY and CDR2 is SYGVKD in the germline V gene. This CDR3 comprises 14 residues. V shed 9 bases and J 1 base; nucleotides not matched to a gene: 6. This CDR3 reads CAIGTGTLQETQYF. DNA for the CDR3: TGTGCCATTGGGACAGGGACTCTCCAAGAGACCCAGTACTTC.

The rearrangement joins TRBV19 to TRBJ1-5, with 8 bases aligning to TRBD1. The CDR3 runs 16 residues. Germline V gene lookup returns CDR1 LNHDA and CDR2 SQIVND (reference sequence). V shed 4 bases and J 2 bases; nucleotides not matched to a gene: 7. CDR3 bases: TGTGCCAGTAGTACAACGACAGGGGTCGGCAATCAGCCCCAGCATTTT. Translated, it gives CASSTTTGVGNQPQHF.

The chain carries TRBV6-4 and TRBJ1-4; 10 positions agree with TRBD1. V was pared by 6 bases and J by 5 bases, with 6 bases of the junction left unmatched. The CDR3 consists of 15 residues. The germline V gene has CDR1 MRHNA and CDR2 SNTAGT. CDR3 in amino acids: CASSPGGQGNEKLFF. CDR3 in DNA: TGTGCCAGCAGCCCAGGGGGACAGGGGAATGAAAAACTGTTTTTT.

CDR3 nucleotide sequence: TGCGCCAGCAGCCCTCCAGGGGGACTAGCGAGACCGAACACCGGGGAGCTGTTTTTT. Translating gives CASSPPGGLARPNTGELFF. V is TRBV4-1 and J is TRBJ2-2; 10 positions agree with TRBD2. CDR1 MGHRA and CDR2 YSYEKL come from the germline V gene. J lost 0 bases, V lost 4 bases, and 11 bases had no gene match. The CDR3 has 19 residues.

This chain uses TRBV11-2 with TRBJ1-6; D gene uncertain. The CDR3 consists of 12 residues. The ends were cut back, 6 bases at V and 13 bases at J, with 13 bases in the middle. Germline assignment: CDR1 SGHAT and CDR2 FQNNGV. CDR3 amino acids: CASRMAGSPLHF. In DNA form, the CDR3 reads TGTGCCAGCAGAATGGCAGGCTCGCCCCTCCACTTT.

This chain uses TRBV21-1 with TRBJ2-2; TRBD2 is taken as the D call from the table, unchecked against the DNA. TRBV21-1 is a listed pseudogene. The CDR3 has 18 amino acids. Written as DNA, the CDR3 is TGTGCCAGCAGCAAAGGGGGGGTAGAGGGTCGGGGGGCCGGGGAGCTGTTTTTT. Protein product: CASSKGGVEGRGAGELFF.

The chain carries TRBV7-9 and TRBJ1-3; D unresolved. Germline V CDR1 and CDR2: SEHNR, FQNEAQ (reference sequence). The CDR3 consists of 15 residues. V dropped 3 bases and J dropped 0 bases, with 9 bases sitting between them. The CDR3 is CASSFDAGSGNTIYF. The CDR3 coding sequence is TGTGCCAGCAGCTTTGACGCGGGCTCTGGAAACACCATATATTTT.

V usage is TRBV6-1 and J usage is TRBJ1-4; D is uncertain. From germline, CDR1 is MNHNS and CDR2 SASEGT. CDR3 length equals 16 residues. V gave up 4 bases and J gave up 8 bases, with 20 bases separating them. This CDR3 reads CASSASDGEGGEKLFF. CDR3 in DNA: TGTGCCAGCAGTGCTTCCGACGGGGAGGGAGGAGAAAAACTGTTTTTT.

This clone showed up just a few times. The rearrangement uses TRBV6-5 and TRBJ2-1; D might be TRBD2 (6 bases). This CDR3 comprises 13 residues. CDR1 and CDR2 from the germline V gene are MNHEY and SVGAGI. Deletions cut 5 bases from V and 12 bases from J, with 17 bases between. The CDR3 DNA is TGTGCCAGCAGTGCGGGGCCAGACATAGGGCAGTTCTTC. As protein: CASSAGPDIGQFF.

The chain employs TRBV5-1 and TRBJ2-3; D perhaps matches TRBD1 (6 bases). CDR1 and CDR2 from the germline V gene are SGHRS and YFSETQ. The CDR3 extends over 15 amino acids. Trimming cost V 0 bases and J 0 bases, with 8 bases left between them. Here the CDR3 reads CASSLEGHSTDTQYF. The DNA for the CDR3 is TGCGCCAGCAGCTTGGAGGGACACAGCACAGATACGCAGTATTTT. Variable domain in full (rest from reference TRBV5-1 and TRBJ2-3): KAGVTQTPRYLIKTRGQQVTLSCSPISGHRSVSWYQQTPGQGLQFLFEYFSETQRNKGNFPGRFSGRQFSNSRSEMNVSTLELGDSALYLCASSLEGHSTDTQYFGPGTRLTVL.

The V and J genes are TRBV7-9 and TRBJ1-2; 8 bases match TRBD1. Unmatched junction bases numbered 7, after V lost 4 bases and J lost 3 bases. This CDR3 has 15 amino acids. The germline V gene has CDR1 SEHNR and CDR2 FQNEAQ (reference sequence). The chain's CDR3 is CASSSGQGVDYGYTF. The DNA for the CDR3 is TGTGCCAGCAGCTCTGGACAGGGTGTTGACTATGGCTACACCTTC.

About this clone itself: Other DNA sequences in the same sample also yield this CDR3. V and J are TRBV4-2 and TRBJ2-6; 10 bases fit TRBD1. The CDR3 sequence is 18 residues long. Germline-derived CDR1 and CDR2 are LGHNA and YNFKEQ. The junction had 3 bases not matched to a gene; V was cut back by 1 base and J by 0 bases. CDR3 bases: TGTGCCAGCAGCCAAGTGCGGACAGGGGGCTCTGGGGCCAACGTCCTGACTTTC. Encoded protein: CASSQVRTGGSGANVLTF.

This clone turned up a few times. This rearrangement joins TRBV10-1 to TRBJ2-7; the match to TRBD1 covers 9 bases. Germline CDR1 is WNHNN and CDR2 is SYGVQD (reference sequence). The V gene end was trimmed by 10 bases and the J gene end by 4 bases; junction bases not matched to a gene: 14. This CDR3 contains 15 residues. This chain's CDR3 is CATQILPGQGYEQYF. The CDR3 region has the DNA TGCGCCACCCAAATCCTACCGGGACAGGGATACGAGCAGTACTTC.

This chain uses TRBV28 with TRBJ2-7; 11 nucleotides agree with TRBD2. Losses at the gene ends were 5 bases for V and 5 bases for J; bases not matched to a gene: 8. The CDR3 runs to 15 residues. Germline V CDR1 and CDR2: MDHEN, SYDVKM. The CDR3, as DNA: TGTGCCAGCAGTCCAACGACTAGCGGGATCCACGAGCAGTACTTC. Translation: CASSPTTSGIHEQYF.

This chain connects TRBV2 to TRBJ2-7, with D uncertain. V was pared by 5 bases and J by 2 bases, with 10 bases between. The V gene's germline CDR1 is SNHLY and CDR2 FYNNEI. The CDR3 covers 13 residues. The CDR3 nucleotides are TGTGCCAGCAGTAATACAGTTACCTACGAGCAGTACTTC. Its protein is CASSNTVTYEQYF. Based on the CDR3 plus reference TRBV2 and TRBJ2-7, the full variable domain is EPEVTQTPSHQVTQMGQEVILRCVPISNHLYFYWYRQILGQKVEFLVSFYNNEISEKSEIFDDQFSVERPDGSNFTLKIRSTKLEDSAMYFCASSNTVTYEQYFGPGTRLTVT.